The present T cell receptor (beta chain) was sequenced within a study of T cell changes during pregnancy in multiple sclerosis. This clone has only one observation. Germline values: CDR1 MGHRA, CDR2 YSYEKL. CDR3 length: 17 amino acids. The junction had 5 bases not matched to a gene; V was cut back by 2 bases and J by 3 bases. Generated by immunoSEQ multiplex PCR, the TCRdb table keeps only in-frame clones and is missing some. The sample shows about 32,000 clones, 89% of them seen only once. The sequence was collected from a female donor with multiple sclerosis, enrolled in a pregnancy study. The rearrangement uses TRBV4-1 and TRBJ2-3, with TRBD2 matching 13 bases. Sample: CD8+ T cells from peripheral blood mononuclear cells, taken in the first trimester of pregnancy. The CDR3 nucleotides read TGCGCCAGCAGCCAACCTGGACTAGCGGGAGTAACAGATACGCAGTATTTT. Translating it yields CASSQPGLAGVTDTQYF.